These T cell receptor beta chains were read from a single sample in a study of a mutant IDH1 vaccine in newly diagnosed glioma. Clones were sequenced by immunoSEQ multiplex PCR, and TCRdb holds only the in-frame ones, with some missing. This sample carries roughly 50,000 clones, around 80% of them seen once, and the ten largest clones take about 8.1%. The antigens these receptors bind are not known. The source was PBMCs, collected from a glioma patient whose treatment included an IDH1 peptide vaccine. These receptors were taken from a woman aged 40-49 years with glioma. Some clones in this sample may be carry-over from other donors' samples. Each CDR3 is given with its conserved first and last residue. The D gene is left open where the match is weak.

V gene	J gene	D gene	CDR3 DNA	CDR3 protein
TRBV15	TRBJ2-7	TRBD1	TGTGCCACCAGCGAAGACAGGGTTCCCTCCTACGAGCAGTACTTC	CATSEDRVPSYEQYF
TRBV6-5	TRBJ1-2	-	TGTGCCAGCAGTTACAATACACTAGAGGGTGGGGGCTACACCTTC	CASSYNTLEGGGYTF
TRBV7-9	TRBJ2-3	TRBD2	TGTGCCAGCAGCCCCCGGGGGGGAGATACGCAGTATTTT	CASSPRGGDTQYF
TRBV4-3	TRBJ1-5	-	TGCGCCAGCAGCCAGACGGTAACAGGGAGACCCCAGCATTTT	CASSQTVTGRPQHF
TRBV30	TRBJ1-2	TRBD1	TGTGCCAGCCCCGGGACAGAGTTCTATGGCTACACCTTC	CASPGTEFYGYTF
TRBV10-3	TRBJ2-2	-	TGTGCCATCAGGTCGAACACCGGGGAGCTGTTTTTT	CAIRSNTGELFF
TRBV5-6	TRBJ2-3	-	TGTGCCAGCAGCCTGTACAGGGATGGAGATACGCAGTATTTT	CASSLYRDGDTQYF
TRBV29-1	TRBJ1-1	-	TGCAGCGTTCGGCCAGGGACGGGCACTGAAGCTTTCTTT	CSVRPGTGTEAFF
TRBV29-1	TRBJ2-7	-	TGCAGCGTGGGCACCCAGGGACGGCGACAATACGAGCAGTACTTC	CSVGTQGRRQYEQYF
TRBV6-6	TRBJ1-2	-	TGTGCCAGCAGTGCTAAACAGGATACGAAACGAGGCTACACCTTC	CASSAKQDTKRGYTF
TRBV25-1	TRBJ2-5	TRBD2	TGTGCCAGCAGTGTAAACCCTGGGCGGGGGCAAGAGACCCAGTACTTC	CASSVNPGRGQETQYF
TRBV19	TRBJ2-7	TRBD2	TGTGCCGTCGGGGGGAACGAGCAGTACTTC	CAVGGNEQYF
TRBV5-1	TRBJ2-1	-	TGCGCCAGCAGCTTACCGGACCCCACGGAGCAGTTCTTC	CASSLPDPTEQFF